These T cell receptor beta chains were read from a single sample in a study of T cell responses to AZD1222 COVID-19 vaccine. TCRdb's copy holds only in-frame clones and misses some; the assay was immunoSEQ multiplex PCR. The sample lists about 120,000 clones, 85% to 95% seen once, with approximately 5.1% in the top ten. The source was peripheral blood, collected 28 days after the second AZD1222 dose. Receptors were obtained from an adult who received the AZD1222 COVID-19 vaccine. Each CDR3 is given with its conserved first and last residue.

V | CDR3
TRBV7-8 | CASSSLDRAAREKLFF
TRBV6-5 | CASRLQGSEQYF
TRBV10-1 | CASSPRDRGIYNEQFF
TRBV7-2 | CASSSELAVVETQYF
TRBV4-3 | CASSQALTGDSYGYTF
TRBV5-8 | CASRTTWSIIYGYTF
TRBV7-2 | CASSSPGLASRTDTQYF
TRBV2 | CASRARGNNSPLHF
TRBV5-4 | CASSLGQGKDTQYF
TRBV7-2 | CASSLDSGRIGELFF
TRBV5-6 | CASSPRPDNQPQHF
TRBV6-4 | CASSWDLNTEAFF
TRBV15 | CATSRNRGLANEKLFF
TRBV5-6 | CASSSLAGGNYGYTF
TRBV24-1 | CATSDGTGLGETQYF
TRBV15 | CATSRGIGMNTEAFF
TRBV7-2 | CASSRGQITDTQYF
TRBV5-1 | CASSLPWTGGNTGELFF
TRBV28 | CASSLRGLYGYTF
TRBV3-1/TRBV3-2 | CASSQLPGSTGYGYTF
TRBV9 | CASSVRDRGTEAFF
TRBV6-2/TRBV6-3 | CASSYFTEAFF
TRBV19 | CASSIPGGANTGELFF
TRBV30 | CAWSAGAGNTYEQYF
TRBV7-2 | CASSQGLAGGLNEQYF
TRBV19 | CASSNSIEAFF
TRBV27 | CASSPTLLAGGTGDTQYF
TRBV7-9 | CASSLDGLWNTEAFF
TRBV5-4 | CASSLSGIGANVLTF
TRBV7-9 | CASSFPGALREQYF
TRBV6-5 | CASSLGSLSGELFF
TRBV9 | CASSVLAGTSYNEQFF
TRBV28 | CASSVELHRGYGYTF
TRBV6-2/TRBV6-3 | CASSYSGGPYNEQFF
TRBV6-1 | CASSDRLAGGRGELFF
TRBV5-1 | CASSLGRGHDTEAFF
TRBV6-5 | CASRSQQGRQETQYF
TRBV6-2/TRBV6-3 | CASSYGGEAFF
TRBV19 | CASSIDWPNRGRTEAFF
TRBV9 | CASSPVGGNEQFF
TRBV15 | CATSPGRNQPQHF
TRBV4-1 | CASSQVATSQDEQFF
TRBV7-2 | CASSPSQETQYF
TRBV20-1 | CSASVDNSNQPQHF
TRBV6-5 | CASSSRTTRNYGYTF
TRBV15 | CATRGHGVYEQYF
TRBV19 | CASSLGPTNTEAFF
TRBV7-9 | CASSLALGGTTGEQFF
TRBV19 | CASSLLAGRGDNEQFF
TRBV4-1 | CASFAGGDEKLFF
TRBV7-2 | CASSWGQGGYEQYF
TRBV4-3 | CASSQGRINEQFF
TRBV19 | CASSNRPRDRNTEAFF
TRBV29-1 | CSVEGGLNYGYTF
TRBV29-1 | CSVVGHRNTEAFF
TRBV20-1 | CSASRGTNVLTF
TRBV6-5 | CASSYYGTGAYEQYF